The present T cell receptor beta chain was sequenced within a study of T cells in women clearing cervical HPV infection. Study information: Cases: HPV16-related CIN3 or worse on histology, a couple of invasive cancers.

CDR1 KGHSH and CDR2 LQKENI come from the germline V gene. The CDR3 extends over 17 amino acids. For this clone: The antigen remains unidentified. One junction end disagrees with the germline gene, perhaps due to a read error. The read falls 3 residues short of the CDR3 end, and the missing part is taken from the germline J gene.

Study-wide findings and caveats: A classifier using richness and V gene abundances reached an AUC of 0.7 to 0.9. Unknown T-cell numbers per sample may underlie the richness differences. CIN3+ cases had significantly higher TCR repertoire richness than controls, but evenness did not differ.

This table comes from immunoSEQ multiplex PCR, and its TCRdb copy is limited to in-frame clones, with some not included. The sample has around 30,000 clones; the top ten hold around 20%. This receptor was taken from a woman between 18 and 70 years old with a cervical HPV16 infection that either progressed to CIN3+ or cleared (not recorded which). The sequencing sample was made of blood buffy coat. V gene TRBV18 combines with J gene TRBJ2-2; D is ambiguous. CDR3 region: CASSPPVGKPVGGELFF. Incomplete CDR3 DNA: TGTGCCAGCTCCCCACCCGTGGGCAAGCCGGTAGGCGGGGAG.